The T cell receptor (beta chain) described here comes from a study of beta chain features in type 1 diabetes. Without exception, sorted populations had purity beyond 95%. This clone has more than one count but fewer than ten. Antigen specificity is unknown. The V and J ends lost 2 bases and 3 bases respectively, with 7 bases between them. The CDR3 covers 13 residues. CDR1 and CDR2 (germline): KGHSH, LQKENI. TCRB transcripts that were expressed got sequenced, as all of the isolated RNA had been reverse transcribed. Generated by immunoSEQ multiplex PCR, the TCRdb table keeps only in-frame clones and is missing some. The top ten hold around 0.02% of the sample, which has some 900,000 clones, under 20% seen once. Whole-study results and caveats: The cDNA sequencing approach could over-represent high-TCR-expressing cells.

The clonotype was recovered from a woman aged 18-29 years in good health. This chain links TRBV18 with TRBJ1-1, with D uncertain. Material: naive CD4+ T cells from blood. The CDR3 bases are TGTGCCAGCTCACCAGAGCAGGACACTGAAGCTTTCTTT. Protein: CASSPEQDTEAFF.